Presented here are 24 T cell receptor beta chains from one specimen sequenced in a study of neoadjuvant nivolumab and ipilimumab in lung cancer. The repertoire was sequenced with immunoSEQ multiplex PCR; TCRdb's copy has only in-frame clones and lacks some. The sample has some 30,000 clones, 90% seen once. This sample comprised peripheral blood, obtained after neoadjuvant nivolumab, alone or with ipilimumab, at or shortly before surgery. The source of these receptors is an adult with non-small cell lung cancer.

This chain connects TRBV25-1 to TRBJ1-6; possibly TRBD1 for D (5 bases). The length of the CDR3 is 14 residues. The germline V and J ends were trimmed by 3 bases and 9 bases, with 12 bases remaining between them. Germline V gene lookup returns CDR1 MGHDK and CDR2 SYGVNS. CDR3 in amino acids: CASSERPGTSPLHF. CDR3 coding DNA: TGTGCCAGCAGTGAGCGCCCCGGGACTTCACCCCTCCACTTT.

This sequence joins TRBV7-9 and TRBJ1-2; 7 positions match TRBD1. V dropped 4 bases and J dropped 4; count of bases not matched to a gene: 6. There are 14 residues in the CDR3. Germline CDR1 reads SEHNR; CDR2 reads FQNEAQ (reference sequence). This CDR3 reads CASSSQGLFYGYTF. Here the CDR3 DNA reads TGTGCCAGCAGCTCACAGGGGTTATTCTATGGCTACACCTTC.

This clone occurred a few times. The chain combines TRBV5-6 with TRBJ2-5; 10 nucleotides match TRBD1. Germline assignment: CDR1 SGHDT and CDR2 YYEEEE. After removal of 5 bases from V and 2 bases from J, the junction contained 3 bases not matched to a gene. This CDR3 is 14 amino acids long. The DNA for the CDR3 is TGTGCCAGCAGGGGACAGGGGTTGCAAGAGACCCAGTACTTC. Translating gives CASRGQGLQETQYF.

CDR3 region: CASSRTRIREAQPQHF. CDR3 bases: TGTGCCAGCAGCCGGACCCGAATACGAGAGGCTCAGCCCCAGCATTTT. The gene calls are TRBV7-8 and TRBJ1-5; D is unclear. The CDR3 length is 16 residues. The V gene lost 5 bases and the J gene lost 6 bases, with 20 bases spanning the gap. Germline CDR1 is SGHVS and CDR2 is FQNEAQ.

This chain links TRBV7-9 with TRBJ2-1; D is possibly TRBD1 (5 bases). The CDR3 has 14 amino acids. In germline, CDR1 is SEHNR, CDR2 FQNEAQ (reference sequence). Between the trimmed V and J ends, which lost 8 bases and 3 bases, there was a span of 14 bases. CDR3 amino acids: CASGALIDYNEQFF. In nucleotides, the CDR3 is TGTGCCAGCGGGGCGCTCATAGACTACAATGAGCAGTTCTTC.

CDR3 region: CASSPGQVAGNTIYF. CDR3 DNA sequence: TGTGCCAGCAGCCCGGGACAGGTAGCGGGAAACACCATATATTTT. This chain joins TRBV7-9 and TRBJ1-3; 8 bases match TRBD1. The CDR3 is made up of 15 amino acids. V was pared by 5 bases and J by 4 bases, with 7 bases of the junction left unmatched. Per germline, CDR1 SEHNR and CDR2 FQNEAQ (reference sequence).

The rearrangement joins TRBV6-5 to TRBJ2-3; 8 bases are shared with TRBD1. CDR1 and CDR2 (germline): MNHEY, SVGAGI. V trimming: 6 bases; J trimming: 3 bases; junction bases outside the gene matches: 5. The CDR3 sequence is 14 residues long. The CDR3 DNA is TGTGCCAGCAGAGGGACAGGTGGAACAGATACGCAGTATTTT. It encodes CASRGTGGTDTQYF.

This clone was counted a single time. This sequence joins TRBV5-5 and TRBJ1-5; D possibly corresponds to TRBD1 (5 bases). The CDR3 consists of 17 residues. In germline, CDR1 is SGHKS, CDR2 YYEKEE (reference sequence). V was pared by 3 bases and J by 2 bases, with 18 bases between. CDR3 sequence (DNA): TGTGCCAGCAGCTCGTCGACAGATCATCCAGGCAATCAGCCCCAGCATTTT. This gives the protein CASSSSTDHPGNQPQHF.

The chain joins TRBV5-5 to TRBJ1-1; 7 bases are shared with TRBD1. The V gene's germline CDR1 is SGHKS and CDR2 YYEKEE (reference sequence). CDR3 length equals 15 residues. V shed 6 bases and J 1 base; nucleotides not matched to a gene: 9. The CDR3 region is CASTLPGTANTEAFF. As DNA, the CDR3 is TGTGCCAGCACACTTCCTGGGACAGCGAACACTGAAGCTTTCTTT.

The chain has TRBV14 and TRBJ2-7; D is tentatively TRBD1 or TRBD2 (5 bases each). In germline, CDR1 is SGHDN, CDR2 FVKESK. The V gene lost 7 bases and the J gene lost 3 bases, with 19 bases spanning the gap. The CDR3 loop spans 15 amino acids. CDR3 amino acids: CASTLQPGPYYEQYF. The CDR3 nucleotides read TGTGCCAGCACCCTACAACCGGGGCCCTACTACGAGCAGTACTTC.

J is TRBJ1-1 and V is TRBV14; perhaps TRBD1 as D (5 bases). V was trimmed by 4 bases and J by 7 bases, leaving 16 bases between them. The CDR3 is 14 residues long. Germline-derived CDR1 and CDR2 are SGHDN and FVKESK. Here the CDR3 DNA reads TGTGCCAGCAGCCCCATACGGGCCGGGGGTGAAGCTTTCTTT. This encodes CASSPIRAGGEAFF.

The CDR3 loop reads CASTNRGPQETQYF. CDR3 bases: TGTGCCAGCACCAACAGGGGGCCTCAAGAGACCCAGTACTTC. The rearrangement joins TRBV7-2 to TRBJ2-5; 9 bases are a match to TRBD1. Unmatched junction bases numbered 5, after V lost 7 bases and J lost 2 bases. The CDR3 consists of 14 residues. In germline, CDR1 is SGHTA, CDR2 FQGNSA.

The CDR3 region is CASSFTGTGRTDTQYF. The CDR3 DNA reads as TGTGCCAGCAGTTTCACCGGGACAGGGCGAACAGATACGCAGTATTTT. V usage is TRBV6-5 and J usage is TRBJ2-3; TRBD1 matches at 9 bases. With 4 bases clipped from V and 3 bases from J, the junction kept 8 bases outside the gene matches. The length of the CDR3 is 16 residues. Germline V lookup: CDR1 MNHEY, CDR2 SVGAGI.

The gene calls are TRBV29-1 and TRBJ1-2; no reliable D call. Germline V gives CDR1 SQVTM, CDR2 ANQGSEA. The germline V and J ends were trimmed by 3 bases and 7 bases, with 15 bases remaining between them. This CDR3 spans 13 amino acids. The CDR3 sequence is CSVEETSWGGYTF. In nucleotides, the CDR3 is TGCAGCGTTGAGGAAACCTCGTGGGGTGGCTACACCTTC.

This chain joins TRBV5-6 and TRBJ2-5; D is possibly TRBD1 (5 bases). The germline V gene has CDR1 SGHDT and CDR2 YYEEEE. Trimming took off 5 bases at V and 0 bases at J, with 14 bases between the two ends. This CDR3 is 15 amino acids long. The CDR3 protein is CASRPLTDNQETQYF. DNA of the CDR3: TGTGCCAGCAGGCCCCTGACAGATAACCAAGAGACCCAGTACTTC.

The gene calls are TRBV7-2 and TRBJ2-2, with a possible D match to TRBD1 (6 bases). V was shortened by 5 bases and J by 2 bases, with 9 bases between the two germline ends. This CDR3 region has 14 residues. CDR1 SGHTA and CDR2 FQGNSA come from the germline V gene. This chain's CDR3 is CASSQQGNTGELFF. The CDR3 region has the DNA TGTGCCAGCAGCCAACAGGGAAACACCGGGGAGCTGTTTTTT.

The rearrangement uses TRBV28 and TRBJ1-1; perhaps TRBD1 as D (5 bases). The V end was cut by 3 bases, the J end by 5 bases, with 16 bases between. The germline V gene has CDR1 MDHEN and CDR2 SYDVKM. The CDR3 runs to 15 residues. In DNA, the CDR3 is TGTGCCAGCAGTTTGAGATCCAGACGGGGGACTGAAGCTTTCTTT. It is translated as CASSLRSRRGTEAFF.

This rearrangement joins TRBV7-9 to TRBJ2-1; 9 nucleotides agree with TRBD1. The CDR3 totals 18 residues. The V and J ends lost 4 bases and 0 bases, in that order; junction bases with no gene match: 10. Per the germline V gene, CDR1 is SEHNR and CDR2 is FQNEAQ (reference sequence). The DNA for the CDR3 is TGTGCCAGCAGCTCGGTGGACAGGGGACTCCGCTCCTACAATGAGCAGTTCTTC. Its translation is CASSSVDRGLRSYNEQFF.

There are a few counts of this clone. This chain links TRBV7-7 with TRBJ2-1; 9 bases are a match to TRBD2. Trimming removed 5 bases from V and 5 bases from J; junction bases left unmatched: 4. In germline, CDR1 is SSHAT, CDR2 FNYEAQ (reference sequence). CDR3 length equals 14 residues. The CDR3 region is CASSKSSGDNEQFF. CDR3 coding DNA: TGTGCCAGCAGCAAATCTAGCGGGGACAATGAGCAGTTCTTC.

The chain combines TRBV29-1 with TRBJ2-3, with 7 bases aligning to TRBD2. Looked up from germline, CDR1 is SQVTM and CDR2 is ANQGSEA. The CDR3 runs to 12 residues. The trim removed 1 base at V and 5 bases at J, leaving 0 bases unmatched. CDR3 coding DNA: TGCAGCGTTGAAGGGGGGGGAGATACGCAGTATTTT. It specifies CSVEGGGDTQYF.

Here the CDR3 DNA reads TGCGCCAGCAGCTTGGCCGGCAGCCCAGATACGCAGTATTTT. Residues: CASSLAGSPDTQYF. The genes are TRBV5-1 and TRBJ2-3, with no clear D. V lost 0 bases, J lost 4 bases, and 9 bases lay in between. This CDR3 spans 14 amino acids. Germline V CDR1 and CDR2: SGHRS, YFSETQ.

This clone was observed once. CDR3: CASSDRQGYGYTF. Written as DNA, the CDR3 is TGTGCCAGCAGTGATAGACAGGGCTATGGCTACACCTTC. V is TRBV6-1 and J is TRBJ1-2, with 7 bases identical to TRBD1. Germline V gene sequence: CDR1 MNHNS, CDR2 SASEGT. There are 13 residues in the CDR3. Losses at the gene ends were 3 bases for V and 4 bases for J; bases not matched to a gene: 2.

This rearrangement joins TRBV10-3 to TRBJ2-5, with 9 bases identical to TRBD2. The germline gives CDR1 ENHRY, CDR2 SYGVKD. The ends lost 3 bases at V and 2 bases at J; junction bases unmatched: 10. This CDR3 has 17 residues. The CDR3 DNA reads as TGTGCCATCAGTGAAAGCGGGGGGTCTGTGGGACAAGAGACCCAGTACTTC. Translated, it gives CAISESGGSVGQETQYF.

The chain uses TRBV9 and TRBJ1-4; D possibly corresponds to TRBD1 (5 bases). Germline lookup yields CDR1 SGDLS and CDR2 YYNGEE. The CDR3 covers 16 residues. V lost 0 bases to trimming and J lost 0 bases, with 9 bases between them. DNA of the CDR3: TGTGCCAGCAGCGTAGCCACAGGAGCAACTAATGAAAAACTGTTTTTT. Amino acid sequence: CASSVATGATNEKLFF.